The 29 T cell receptor beta chains below all came from one sample that was sequenced in a study of cytomegalovirus exposure and HLA in healthy donors. 60 Vbeta and 13 Jbeta primers were used in PCR. TCRdb keeps only in-frame clones here, not all; method: immunoSEQ multiplex PCR. The data contain around 100,000 clones, roughly 68% of them seen just once; the ten biggest clones take up 0.87%. Sequencing was performed on PBMCs. The origin of the receptors is a woman between 25 and 40 years old in good health and CMV-seronegative.

This chain links TRBV19 with TRBJ2-2, with TRBD1 as a possible D gene (6 bases). Germline CDR1 LNHDA, CDR2 SQIVND (reference sequence). The CDR3 loop spans 13 amino acids. Trimming left V 5 bases short and J 10 bases short, with 14 bases between. The CDR3 here is CASSPQGRTELFF. As DNA, the CDR3 is TGTGCCAGTAGTCCACAGGGTCGAACGGAGCTGTTTTTT. Full variable domain (outside the CDR3, taken from reference TRBV19 and TRBJ2-2): DGGITQSPKYLFRKEGQNVTLSCEQNLNHDAMYWYRQDPGQGLRLIYYSQIVNDFQKGDIAEGYSVSREKKESFPLTVTSAQKNPTAFYLCASSPQGRTELFFGEGSRLTVL.

A few counts support this clone. The V call is TRBV10-3, the J call TRBJ2-7; TRBD1 matches 7 bases. CDR1 and CDR2 from the germline V gene are ENHRY and SYGVKD. This CDR3 comprises 12 residues. V shed 6 bases, J shed 8 bases, and the junction held 7 bases outside the gene matches. The CDR3 DNA sequence: TGTGCCATCAGCGACAGGGACAACCAGCAGTACTTC. Translated, it gives CAISDRDNQQYF.

A few counts support this clone. The chain links TRBV5-1 to TRBJ2-7, with 11 bases lining up with TRBD1. The CDR3 loop spans 14 amino acids. Germline values: CDR1 SGHRS, CDR2 YFSETQ. The J segment lost 6 bases and the V segment lost 4 bases, leaving 6 bases of the junction unmatched. In nucleotides, the CDR3 is TGCGCCAGCAGCCAACTGGACAGGGGGCTCGAGCAGTACTTC. Protein sequence: CASSQLDRGLEQYF.

This clone appeared a single time. The gene calls are TRBV7-9 and TRBJ1-2; D remains unclear. The CDR3 has 13 residues. The germline V gene encodes CDR1 SEHNR and CDR2 FQNEAQ (reference sequence). V lost 4 bases and J lost 0, with 6 bases in between. As DNA, the CDR3 is TGTGCCAGCAGCTCCGGGACTAACTATGGCTACACCTTC. This sequence encodes CASSSGTNYGYTF. Combining the CDR3 with reference TRBV7-9 and TRBJ1-2 gives the whole variable domain DTGVSQNPRHKITKRGQNVTFRCDPISEHNRLYWYRQTLGQGPEFLTYFQNEAQLEKSRLLSDRFSAERPKGSFSTLEIQRTEQGDSAMYLCASSSGTNYGYTFGSGTRLTVV.

This clone was recorded a few times. This chain connects TRBV5-8 to TRBJ1-2; D call uncertain. This CDR3 comprises 14 residues. CDR1 and CDR2 from the germline V gene are SGHTS and YDEGEE. V was shortened by 0 bases and J by 8 bases, with 14 bases between the two germline ends. The CDR3 here is CASSLESLREGYTF. Here the CDR3 DNA reads TGTGCCAGCAGCTTGGAGAGCCTGAGAGAAGGCTACACCTTC.

The chain is built from TRBV7-2 and TRBJ1-2; D ambiguous. V was shortened by 5 bases and J by 3 bases, with 10 bases between the two germline ends. This CDR3 is built from 13 residues. CDR1 is SGHTA, CDR2 FQGNSA, per germline. The CDR3 nucleotides are TGTGCCAGCAGCCCTAGTAACTACTATGGCTACACCTTC. Its translation is CASSPSNYYGYTF. The variable domain in full, with the rest retrieved from reference TRBV7-2 and TRBJ1-2, is GAGVSQSPSNKVTEKGKDVELRCDPISGHTALYWYRQSLGQGLEFLIYFQGNSAPDKSGLPSDRFSAERTGGSVSTLTIQRTQQEDSAVYLCASSPSNYYGYTFGSGTRLTVV.

The chain joins TRBV5-1 to TRBJ1-1, with 7 nucleotides matching TRBD1. Germline V gene lookup returns CDR1 SGHRS and CDR2 YFSETQ. The CDR3 runs to 15 residues. V was pared by 4 bases and J by 3 bases, with 9 bases of the junction left unmatched. CDR3 sequence (DNA): TGCGCCAGCAGCCCCGGGACAGACTTTTACACTGAAGCTTTCTTT. Protein: CASSPGTDFYTEAFF.

This clone appeared a single time. V and J are TRBV6-1 and TRBJ1-1, with D unclear. Trimming pared 1 base from V and 4 bases from J, leaving 16 bases between. Per the germline V gene, CDR1 is MNHNS and CDR2 is SASEGT. The CDR3 is made up of 16 amino acids. The CDR3 DNA sequence: TGTGCCAGCAGTGAAGGGTTTGACGGGTCCGTCACTGAAGCTTTCTTT. Its translation: CASSEGFDGSVTEAFF.

This clone has a handful of counts. The genes are TRBV13 and TRBJ2-5, with a possible D match to TRBD1 (6 bases). This CDR3 comprises 14 residues. V was clipped by 3 bases and J by 2 bases, with 10 bases between them. Germline CDR1 PRHDT, CDR2 FYEKMQ (reference sequence). The CDR3 region has the DNA TGTGCCAGCAGCTTCACAGGGATGCAAGAGACCCAGTACTTC. Translating gives CASSFTGMQETQYF.

This chain links TRBV6-5 with TRBJ1-5, with D possibly TRBD1 on 5 matching bases. In germline, CDR1 is MNHEY, CDR2 SVGAGI. The CDR3 extends over 14 amino acids. The V and J ends lost 0 bases and 10 bases respectively, with 13 bases between them. This CDR3 is CASSYSEGISPQHF. CDR3 bases: TGTGCCAGCAGTTACTCGGAGGGGATCAGTCCCCAGCATTTT.

This chain uses TRBV2 with TRBJ1-2; TRBD1 might be the D (6 bases). CDR3 length equals 13 residues. Germline CDR1 and CDR2: SNHLY and FYNNEI. The V end was cut by 5 bases, the J end by 4 bases, with 11 bases between. CDR3 nucleotide sequence: TGTGCCAGCAGTCGGACAGTGTTCTATGGCTACACCTTC. This encodes CASSRTVFYGYTF. Combining the CDR3 with reference TRBV2 and TRBJ1-2 gives the whole variable domain EPEVTQTPSHQVTQMGQEVILRCVPISNHLYFYWYRQILGQKVEFLVSFYNNEISEKSEIFDDQFSVERPDGSNFTLKIRSTKLEDSAMYFCASSRTVFYGYTFGSGTRLTVV.

J is TRBJ2-1 and V is TRBV6-6, with 9 bases identical to TRBD1. V lost 5 bases and J lost 6; bases outside the gene matches: 8. The CDR3 length is 15 residues. Per the germline V gene, CDR1 is MNHNY and CDR2 is SVGAGI (reference sequence). The CDR3 protein is CASSKQGQGVNEQFF. In DNA, the CDR3 is TGTGCCAGCAGTAAACAGGGACAGGGAGTCAATGAGCAGTTCTTC.

This clone came up a few times. This chain uses TRBV4-3 with TRBJ1-2; 7 positions agree with TRBD1. Looked up from germline, CDR1 is LGHNA and CDR2 is YSLEER. V lost 3 bases and J lost 7; bases outside the gene matches: 11. This CDR3 is built from 15 residues. The CDR3 DNA is TGCGCCAGCAGCCAGGAGACAGGGAACCTCGCTGGCTACACCTTC. This gives the protein CASSQETGNLAGYTF.

The chain has TRBV7-8 and TRBJ2-1, with unresolved D. CDR3 length: 11 amino acids. Germline CDR1 is SGHVS and CDR2 is FQNEAQ. V lost 3 bases and J 10 bases, leaving 7 bases between the germline ends. CDR3 DNA sequence: TGTGCCAGCAGCTTGGCCCGCGAGCAGTTCTTC. Its translation is CASSLAREQFF.

This clone was seen a handful of times. The chain has TRBV5-6 and TRBJ1-2; TRBD1 matches at 9 bases. With V trimmed by 3 bases and J by 4 bases, 7 bases remained unmatched. The CDR3 sequence is 15 residues long. CDR1 SGHDT and CDR2 YYEEEE come from the germline V gene. CDR3 nucleotides: TGTGCCAGCAGCTGGGCGGGACAGGGCCCCTATGGCTACACCTTC. This codes for CASSWAGQGPYGYTF.

This clone was recorded many times. This chain joins TRBV5-8 and TRBJ1-3; D remains ambiguous. Per the germline V gene, CDR1 is SGHTS and CDR2 is YDEGEE. Trimming shortened V by 0 bases and J by 1 base, and 8 bases separated the two germline ends. CDR3 size: 15 residues. The CDR3 here is CASSLAAGSGNTIYF. DNA of the CDR3: TGTGCCAGCAGCTTGGCCGCGGGATCTGGAAACACCATATATTTT.

This chain uses TRBV2 with TRBJ2-3, with a tentative D call TRBD2 (5 bases). Per germline, CDR1 SNHLY and CDR2 FYNNEI. The CDR3 spans 15 residues. V dropped 8 bases and J dropped 0 bases, with 15 bases sitting between them. CDR3 nucleotides: TGTGCCAGCTTAGGCGGGTCAAGAAGCACAGATACGCAGTATTTT. Translated: CASLGGSRSTDTQYF.

This sequence joins TRBV27 and TRBJ2-1; TRBD2 matches at 7 bases. The CDR3 totals 16 residues. CDR1 is MNHEY and CDR2 is SMNVEV in the germline V gene (reference sequence). The V gene end was trimmed by 3 bases and the J gene end by 3 bases; junction bases not matched to a gene: 8. The CDR3 loop is CASSFLAGVSYNEQFF. The CDR3 coding sequence is TGTGCCAGCAGTTTCTTGGCGGGAGTAAGCTACAATGAGCAGTTCTTC.

This clone is a singleton in its sample. The rearrangement links TRBV5-1 to TRBJ2-1; D is uncertain. Germline V gene data show CDR1 as SGHRS and CDR2 as YFSETQ. V lost 0 bases to trimming and J lost 8 bases, with 6 bases between them. CDR3 length: 12 residues. This CDR3 reads CASSLASYEQFF. Here the CDR3 DNA reads TGCGCCAGCAGCTTGGCCAGTTATGAGCAGTTCTTC.

The chain uses TRBV6-5 and TRBJ2-1; no clear D. The V end lost 2 bases, the J end lost 6 bases, and 5 bases lay between the germline ends. The germline V gene encodes CDR1 MNHEY and CDR2 SVGAGI. CDR3 size: 12 residues. The CDR3, as DNA: TGTGCCAGCAGTTACCGGAGCAATGAGCAGTTCTTC. Translated: CASSYRSNEQFF.

This clone was seen only a few times. The rearrangement uses TRBV12-5 and TRBJ1-1, with 8 bases fitting TRBD1. The V gene end was trimmed by 5 bases and the J gene end by 11 bases; junction bases not matched to a gene: 13. This CDR3 contains 14 residues. CDR1 is LGHNT and CDR2 is FRNRAP in the germline V gene. The CDR3 is CASGPRYGTGPAFF. As DNA, the CDR3 is TGTGCTAGTGGTCCCCGATATGGGACAGGTCCTGCTTTCTTT.

The rearrangement joins TRBV5-1 to TRBJ1-2, with 7 bases aligning to TRBD1. Germline V gene data show CDR1 as SGHRS and CDR2 as YFSETQ. The trim removed 3 bases at V and 5 bases at J, leaving 4 bases unmatched. This CDR3 region has 13 residues. This CDR3 reads CASSSAGGYGYTF. The DNA for the CDR3 is TGCGCCAGCAGCTCTGCAGGGGGTTATGGCTACACCTTC.

This chain uses TRBV29-1 with TRBJ2-5, with D possibly TRBD1 on 5 matching bases. This CDR3 contains 12 residues. With 7 bases removed from V and 7 bases from J, the gap between germline ends came to 16 bases. Germline V lookup: CDR1 SQVTM, CDR2 ANQGSEA. The CDR3 region is CSDVGPLRTQYF. CDR3 bases: TGCAGCGACGTGGGGCCTCTGAGGACCCAGTACTTC. The full variable domain, its missing parts supplied by reference TRBV29-1 and TRBJ2-5, is SAVISQKPSRDICQRGTSLTIQCQVDSQVTMMFWYRQQPGQSLTLIATANQGSEATYESGFVIDKFPISRPNLTFSTLTVSNMSPEDSSIYLCSDVGPLRTQYFGPGTRLLVL.

The rearrangement joins TRBV30 to TRBJ1-4; D gene uncertain. V dropped 0 bases and J dropped 8 bases, with 7 bases sitting between them. This CDR3 comprises 12 residues. Germline V CDR1 and CDR2: GTSNPN, SVGIG (reference sequence). The chain's CDR3 is CAWSVGREKLFF. Written as DNA, the CDR3 is TGTGCCTGGAGTGTGGGCAGGGAAAAACTGTTTTTT.

This clone was seen a handful of times. The chain carries TRBV5-1 and TRBJ1-1, with D tentatively TRBD1 (5 bases). Germline V gene sequence: CDR1 SGHRS, CDR2 YFSETQ. The CDR3 is 14 residues long. The V end lost 1 base, the J end lost 1 base, and 8 bases lay between the germline ends. The CDR3 DNA follows: TGCGCCAGCAGCTTGAGGACACAGAACACTGAAGCTTTCTTT. Protein: CASSLRTQNTEAFF.

J is TRBJ1-1 and V is TRBV5-1; no firm D call. CDR1 is SGHRS, CDR2 YFSETQ, per germline. The CDR3 consists of 14 residues. Trimming took off 2 bases at V and 8 bases at J, with 16 bases between the two ends. CDR3 DNA: TGCGCCAGCAGCTTTTTTCCGGGAACCAGAGAAGCTTTCTTT. This sequence encodes CASSFFPGTREAFF.

In this sample, this clone turned up a few times. The V and J genes are TRBV10-3 and TRBJ1-3, with D possibly matching TRBD1 (6 bases). The CDR3 has 16 residues. Trimming removed 4 bases from V and 2 bases from J, with 15 bases in between. In germline, CDR1 is ENHRY, CDR2 SYGVKD. As DNA, the CDR3 is TGTGCCATCAGTGTATCTCGGGACACGACTGGAAACACCATATATTTT. This sequence encodes CAISVSRDTTGNTIYF.

The table lists this clone with a few counts. The rearrangement links TRBV6-5 to TRBJ1-1; TRBD1 is a possible D gene (5 bases). In germline, CDR1 is MNHEY, CDR2 SVGAGI. The CDR3 loop spans 13 amino acids. V lost 2 bases, J lost 5 bases, and 9 bases lay in between. CDR3 sequence: CASSYGGGTEAFF. The CDR3 bases are TGTGCCAGCAGTTACGGGGGAGGGACTGAAGCTTTCTTT.

The chain employs TRBV5-4 and TRBJ1-3; 8 bases match TRBD1. The V segment lost 2 bases and the J segment 4 bases; nucleotides outside the gene matches: 8. Germline CDR1 SGHNT, CDR2 YYREEE (reference sequence). The CDR3 has 16 amino acids. The CDR3 protein is CASSFPQGASGNTIYF. DNA of the CDR3: TGTGCCAGCAGCTTCCCTCAGGGGGCTTCCGGAAACACCATATATTTT. The variable domain in full, with the rest retrieved from reference TRBV5-4 and TRBJ1-3, is ETGVTQSPTHLIKTRGQQVTLRCSSQSGHNTVSWYQQALGQGPQFIFQYYREEENGRGNFPPRFSGLQFPNYSSELNVNALELDDSALYLCASSFPQGASGNTIYFGEGSWLTVV.